The T cell receptor beta chain described here comes from a study of T cells in Graves' hyperthyroidism and ophthalmopathy. Subjects with ophthalmopathy showed a Clinical Activity Score no lower than 3, a NOSPECS grade no lower than 4, and a duration shorter than 3 months. Orbital computed tomography and thyroid ultrasound, together with serum TRAb and thyroxine and clinical symptoms, were used for diagnoses. PBMCs stemmed from 8.5 to 10 ml fresh peripheral blood. This clonotype was observed at least ten times. Germline V gene sequence: CDR1 DFQATT, CDR2 SNEGSKA (reference sequence). This CDR3 has 13 amino acids. V was shortened by 0 bases and J by 7 bases, with 10 bases between the two germline ends. TCR beta CDR3 regions were amplified from RNA transcripts. With the HTBI primer set, the TCR CDR3 went through a first round of RT-PCR. TCRdb reprocessed the multiplex PCR reads via MiXCR and lists one record per CDR3 protein. The profile shows about 350,000 distinct CDR3 sequences, less than 20% of them singletons.

The TCR comes from a middle-aged woman with Graves' ophthalmopathy. The genes are TRBV20-1 and TRBJ1-5, with D perhaps TRBD1 (6 bases). The sequencing input was blood. CDR3 coding DNA: TGCAGTGCTAGAGATATACAGGGACAGCCCCAGCATTTT. It codes for CSARDIQGQPQHF.